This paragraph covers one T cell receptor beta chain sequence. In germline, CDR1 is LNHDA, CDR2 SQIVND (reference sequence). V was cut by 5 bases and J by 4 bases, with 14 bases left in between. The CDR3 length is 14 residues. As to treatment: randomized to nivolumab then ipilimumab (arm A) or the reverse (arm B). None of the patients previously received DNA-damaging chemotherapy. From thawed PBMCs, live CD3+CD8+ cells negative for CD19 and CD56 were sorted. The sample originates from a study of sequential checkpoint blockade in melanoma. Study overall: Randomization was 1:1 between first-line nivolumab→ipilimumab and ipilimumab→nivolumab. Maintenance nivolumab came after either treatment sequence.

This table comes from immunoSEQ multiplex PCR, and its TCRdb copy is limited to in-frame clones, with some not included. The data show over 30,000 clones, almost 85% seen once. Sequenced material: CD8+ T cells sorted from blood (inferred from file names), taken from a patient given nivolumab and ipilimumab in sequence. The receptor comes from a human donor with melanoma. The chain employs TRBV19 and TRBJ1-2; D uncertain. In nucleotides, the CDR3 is TGTGCCAGTAGTGGGTCCTCCACGGGCTATGGCTACACCTTC. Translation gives CASSGSSTGYGYTF.